The 18 T cell receptor beta chains given below trace back to one sample, sequenced in a study of T-cell reconstitution after alpha-beta-depleted transplantation in children. As it was prepared, the TCRbeta library received unique molecular identifiers. One entry per CDR3 protein results from TCRdb running MiXCR on the PCR reads. The sample includes a few hundred thousand distinct CDR3 sequences, about a tenth of them seen just once. The sequences come from PBMCs from the stem cell graft donor, collected from the stem cell graft. The receptors shown here come from a human donor who donated a stem cell graft to a child with acute lymphoblastic leukemia.

This clonotype turned up a few times. The chain is built from TRBV6-2 or TRBV6-3 and TRBJ2-7; D is ambiguous. This CDR3 is built from 12 residues. Germline V gene sequence: CDR1 MNHEY, CDR2 SVGEGT. Trimming took 2 bases from V and 7 from J, leaving 9 bases between them. The CDR3 sequence: CASSYMRSEQYF. CDR3 in DNA: TGTGCCAGCAGTTACATGAGGAGTGAGCAGTACTTC.

The V gene is TRBV27, the J gene TRBJ2-7, with TRBD2 identical over 9 bases. The J segment lost 4 bases and the V segment lost 8 bases, leaving 6 bases of the junction unmatched. CDR3 length: 13 residues. Germline values: CDR1 MNHEY, CDR2 SMNVEV (reference sequence). CDR3 sequence: CASGSGSGYEQYF. In DNA form, the CDR3 reads TGTGCCAGCGGTAGCGGGAGTGGGTACGAGCAGTACTTC.

This clonotype appeared a few times. J is TRBJ2-2 and V is TRBV7-9; TRBD1 might be the D (5 bases). Germline V CDR1 and CDR2: SEHNR, FQNEAQ (reference sequence). The CDR3 is 15 amino acids. Between the trimmed V and J ends, which lost 3 bases and 3 bases, there was a span of 11 bases. CDR3 nucleotide sequence: TGTGCCAGCAGCTTTTCCAGGGCGTACACCGGGGAGCTGTTTTTT. Translated, it gives CASSFSRAYTGELFF.

V usage is TRBV7-2 and J usage is TRBJ2-3, with 11 bases lining up with TRBD2. J lost 7 bases, V lost 7 bases, and 16 bases had no gene match. Germline CDR1 reads SGHTA; CDR2 reads FQGNSA. CDR3 length: 17 residues. CDR3 in amino acids: CASNHIFSGRAEYTQYF. As DNA, the CDR3 is TGTGCCAGCAACCACATCTTTAGCGGGAGGGCCGAATATACGCAGTATTTT.

The V call is TRBV18, the J call TRBJ2-2; 9 bases line up with TRBD2. The V gene end was trimmed by 0 bases and the J gene end by 4 bases; junction bases not matched to a gene: 3. The germline V gene encodes CDR1 KGHSH and CDR2 LQKENI. The CDR3 loop spans 16 amino acids. In DNA form, the CDR3 reads TGTGCCAGCTCACCACCGACACTAGCGGGCACCGGGGAGCTGTTTTTT. Its translation is CASSPPTLAGTGELFF.

The chain carries TRBV7-2 and TRBJ2-1; 13 positions match TRBD2. Germline CDR1 is SGHTA and CDR2 is FQGNSA. Trimming took 4 bases from V and 9 from J; bases not matched to a gene: 6. The CDR3 contains 15 residues. In nucleotides, the CDR3 is TGTGCCAGCAGCTCCGGACTAGCGGGAGCTGGTGAGCAGTTCTTC. Its translation is CASSSGLAGAGEQFF.

This clonotype showed up just a few times. The chain's CDR3 is CASSLGTHSIFSYEQYF. CDR3 in DNA: TGCGCCAGCAGCTTGGGTACTCATTCCATATTCTCCTACGAGCAGTACTTC. The V gene is TRBV5-1, the J gene TRBJ2-7, with D unresolved. Germline CDR1 and CDR2: SGHRS and YFSETQ. With 0 bases removed from V and 0 bases from J, the gap between germline ends came to 16 bases. The CDR3 sequence is 17 residues long.

This clonotype was observed at least ten times. The chain carries TRBV5-1 and TRBJ1-2; 9 bases match TRBD1. CDR3 length: 15 residues. Per germline, CDR1 SGHRS and CDR2 YFSETQ. The J segment lost 4 bases and the V segment lost 2 bases, leaving 6 bases of the junction unmatched. The DNA for the CDR3 is TGCGCCAGCAGCTTAACGGGACAGGGAGGCTATGGCTACACCTTC. This gives the protein CASSLTGQGGYGYTF.

The gene calls are TRBV21-1 and TRBJ2-4; TRBD1, the table's D call, was not compared with the DNA. TRBV21-1 is a pseudogene locus. The length of the CDR3 is 18 residues. DNA of the CDR3: TGTGCCAGCCTCAAGGCCAAATCGGGACGGCGAGCCAAAAACATTCAGTACTTC. Residues: CASLKAKSGRRAKNIQYF.

This clonotype has at least ten counts. The chain recombines TRBV7-8 with TRBJ2-1; TRBD2 agrees at 8 bases. The CDR3 extends over 14 amino acids. Germline V CDR1 and CDR2: SGHVS, FQNEAQ. With V trimmed by 8 bases and J by 6 bases, 9 bases remained unmatched. The CDR3: CASSAGTSPNEQFF. In DNA, the CDR3 is TGTGCCAGCTCCGCCGGGACTAGTCCCAATGAGCAGTTCTTC.

This clonotype was counted a few times. The chain links TRBV28 to TRBJ2-2, with D possibly called TRBD1 or TRBD2 (6 bases each). Germline values: CDR1 MDHEN, CDR2 SYDVKM. The CDR3 consists of 15 residues. The germline V and J ends were trimmed by 2 bases and 6 bases, with 13 bases remaining between them. The CDR3 coding sequence is TGTGCCAGCAGTTTAAGGGGGAGGAAGTCCGGGGAGCTGTTTTTT. This codes for CASSLRGRKSGELFF.

This clonotype was seen many times. J is TRBJ2-2 and V is TRBV7-9, with D perhaps TRBD2 (5 bases). V gave up 2 bases and J gave up 5 bases, with 9 bases separating them. CDR1 is SEHNR, CDR2 FQNEAQ, per germline (reference sequence). The CDR3 totals 14 residues. Written as DNA, the CDR3 is TGTGCCAGCAGCTTAATGGAGGAGACCGGGGAGCTGTTTTTT. It encodes CASSLMEETGELFF.

There are a few counts of this clonotype. V usage is TRBV27 and J usage is TRBJ1-2, with D perhaps matching TRBD1 (5 bases). This CDR3 has 13 amino acids. Germline V CDR1 and CDR2: MNHEY, SMNVEV (reference sequence). The germline V and J ends were trimmed by 2 bases and 5 bases, with 9 bases remaining between them. The CDR3: CASSLTGGYGYTF. DNA for the CDR3: TGTGCCAGCAGTTTAACCGGGGGTTATGGCTACACCTTC.

This clonotype was observed many times. This chain connects TRBV6-5 to TRBJ2-1; D remains unclear. Germline values: CDR1 MNHEY, CDR2 SVGAGI. With 0 bases removed from V and 5 bases from J, the gap between germline ends came to 8 bases. The CDR3 has 14 residues. The CDR3: CASSYSGANNEQFF. The CDR3 DNA sequence: TGTGCCAGCAGTTACTCGGGCGCAAACAATGAGCAGTTCTTC.

The rearrangement uses TRBV7-2 and TRBJ1-3; D may be TRBD1 (5 bases). This CDR3 is built from 16 residues. The V end was cut by 1 base, the J end by 0 bases, with 10 bases between. Germline CDR1 is SGHTA and CDR2 is FQGNSA. Here the CDR3 DNA reads TGTGCCAGCAGCTTAGAGGGACGCATCTCTGGAAACACCATATATTTT. It yields the protein CASSLEGRISGNTIYF.

This clonotype has just a few counts. This chain connects TRBV20-1 to TRBJ1-1; weak D call: TRBD1 (5 bases). Germline V gene sequence: CDR1 DFQATT, CDR2 SNEGSKA (reference sequence). V was clipped by 6 bases and J by 0 bases, with 11 bases between them. CDR3 length equals 13 residues. CDR3 protein: CSAWRGVNTEAFF. The CDR3 DNA reads TGCAGTGCATGGAGAGGGGTGAACACTGAAGCTTTCTTT.

This clonotype occurred many times. The rearrangement uses TRBV12-3 or TRBV12-4 and TRBJ1-5; D is undetermined. The CDR3 loop spans 15 amino acids. Trimming cost V 2 bases and J 0 bases, with 8 bases left between them. CDR3 sequence (DNA): TGTGCCAGCAGTTTAAGGCAGAATAGCAATCAGCCCCAGCATTTT. It codes for CASSLRQNSNQPQHF.

This clonotype appeared many times. V gene TRBV5-5 combines with J gene TRBJ2-3; 8 positions match TRBD2. Germline CDR1 SGHKS, CDR2 YYEKEE (reference sequence). The CDR3 length is 14 residues. Losses at the gene ends were 4 bases for V and 5 bases for J; bases not matched to a gene: 6. The CDR3, as DNA: TGTGCCAGCAGCCGAGCGGGAGTGGGAGATACGCAGTATTTT. This gives the protein CASSRAGVGDTQYF.